This T cell receptor beta chain was identified during a study of graft-versus-host responses after intestinal transplantation. The length of the CDR3 is 13 residues. CDR1 is WNHNN, CDR2 SYGVQD, per germline (reference sequence). V shed 5 bases, J shed 7 bases, and the junction held 7 bases outside the gene matches. Points on this clone: The antigen remains unidentified.

Clones were read by immunoSEQ multiplex PCR, and TCRdb kept only the in-frame ones, dropping some. The data contain some 110,000 clones, around 94% of them seen just once; the ten biggest clones take up roughly 0.23%. This specimen was unstimulated CD4+ T cells sorted from spleen or lymph node cells, taken before transplant. This TCR derives from a human donor who was the organ donor for an intestinal transplant. The rearrangement links TRBV10-1 to TRBJ2-7; 8 bases are shared with TRBD2. The CDR3 loop is CASSSGGKGEQYF. CDR3 DNA: TGCGCCAGCAGTAGCGGGGGTAAGGGTGAGCAGTACTTC.